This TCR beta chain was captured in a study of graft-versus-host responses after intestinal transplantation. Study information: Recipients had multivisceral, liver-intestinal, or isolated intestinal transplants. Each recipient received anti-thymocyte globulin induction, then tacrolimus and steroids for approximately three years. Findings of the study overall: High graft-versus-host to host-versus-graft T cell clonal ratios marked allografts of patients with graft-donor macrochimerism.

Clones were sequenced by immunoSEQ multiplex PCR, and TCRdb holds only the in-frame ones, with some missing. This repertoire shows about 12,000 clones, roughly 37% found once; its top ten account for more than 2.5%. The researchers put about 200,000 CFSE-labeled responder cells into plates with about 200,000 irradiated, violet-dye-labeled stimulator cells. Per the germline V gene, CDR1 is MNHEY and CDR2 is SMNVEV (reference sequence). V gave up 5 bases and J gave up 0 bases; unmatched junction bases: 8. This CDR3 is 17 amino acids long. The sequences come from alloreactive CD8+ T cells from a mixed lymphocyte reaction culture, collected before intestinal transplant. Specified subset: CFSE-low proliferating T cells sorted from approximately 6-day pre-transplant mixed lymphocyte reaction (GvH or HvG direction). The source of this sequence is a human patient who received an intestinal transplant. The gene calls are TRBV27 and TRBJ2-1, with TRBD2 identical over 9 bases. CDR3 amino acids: CASSPYSGGSSYNEQFF. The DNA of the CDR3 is TGTGCCAGCAGTCCCTATAGCGGGGGAAGCTCCTACAATGAGCAGTTCTTC.